This T cell receptor (beta chain) was found in a study of long-term antiretroviral therapy in people with HIV. The authors ran the immunoSEQ assay, v3.0, at survey level. The data were produced by immunoSEQ multiplex PCR, yet TCRdb's version contains in-frame clones alone and is incomplete. The data hold tens of thousands of clones, with 65% to 85% observed a single time. Every single participant having HIV got treatment inside the United States. The germline gives CDR1 KGHSH, CDR2 LQKENI. V lost 5 bases, J lost 2 bases, and 13 bases lay in between. CDR3 size: 14 residues. Sample: unsorted PBMCs, taken 3.1 years after starting antiretroviral therapy. This chain connects TRBV18 to TRBJ2-7; TRBD2 is a possible D gene (7 bases). This clonotype originated in a woman aged 45-60 years with HIV. The CDR3 region is CASSALGGPYEQYF. The CDR3 DNA reads as TGTGCCAGCTCAGCGCTGGGGGGGCCCTACGAGCAGTACTTC.